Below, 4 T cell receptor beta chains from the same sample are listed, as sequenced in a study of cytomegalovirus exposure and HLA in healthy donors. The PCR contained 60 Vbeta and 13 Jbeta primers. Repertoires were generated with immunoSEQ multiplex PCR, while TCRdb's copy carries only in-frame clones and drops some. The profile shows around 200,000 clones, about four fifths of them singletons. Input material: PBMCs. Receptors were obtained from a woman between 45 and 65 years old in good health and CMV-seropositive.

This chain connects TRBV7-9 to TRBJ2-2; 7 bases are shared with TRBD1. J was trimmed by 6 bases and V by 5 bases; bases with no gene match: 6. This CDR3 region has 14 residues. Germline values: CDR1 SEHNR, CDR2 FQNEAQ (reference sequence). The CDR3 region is CASSPGQFAGELFF. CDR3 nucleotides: TGTGCCAGCAGCCCGGGACAGTTCGCCGGGGAGCTGTTTTTT.

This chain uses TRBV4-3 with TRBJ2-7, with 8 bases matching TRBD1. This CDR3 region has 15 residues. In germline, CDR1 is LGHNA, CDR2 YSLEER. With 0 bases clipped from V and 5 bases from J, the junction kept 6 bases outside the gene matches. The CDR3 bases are TGCGCCAGCAGCCAAGATCTGGACAGGGACCACGAGCAGTACTTC. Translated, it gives CASSQDLDRDHEQYF.

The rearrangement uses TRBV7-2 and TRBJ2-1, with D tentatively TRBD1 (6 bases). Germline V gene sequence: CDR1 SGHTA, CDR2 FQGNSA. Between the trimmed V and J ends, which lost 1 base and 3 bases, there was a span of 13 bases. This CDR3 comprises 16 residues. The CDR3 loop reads CASSLGLDRFYNEQFF. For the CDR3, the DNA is TGTGCCAGCAGCTTAGGTCTGGACAGATTCTACAATGAGCAGTTCTTC.

In DNA form, the CDR3 reads TGTGCCAGCAGGGAACTCCGGGACAAGGGGGTCTACGAGCAGTACTTC. It yields the protein CASRELRDKGVYEQYF. V is TRBV7-2 and J is TRBJ2-7; the D gene is possibly TRBD1 (6 bases). V lost 6 bases, J lost 3 bases, and 21 bases lay in between. This CDR3 has 16 residues. CDR1 and CDR2 (germline): SGHTA, FQGNSA.